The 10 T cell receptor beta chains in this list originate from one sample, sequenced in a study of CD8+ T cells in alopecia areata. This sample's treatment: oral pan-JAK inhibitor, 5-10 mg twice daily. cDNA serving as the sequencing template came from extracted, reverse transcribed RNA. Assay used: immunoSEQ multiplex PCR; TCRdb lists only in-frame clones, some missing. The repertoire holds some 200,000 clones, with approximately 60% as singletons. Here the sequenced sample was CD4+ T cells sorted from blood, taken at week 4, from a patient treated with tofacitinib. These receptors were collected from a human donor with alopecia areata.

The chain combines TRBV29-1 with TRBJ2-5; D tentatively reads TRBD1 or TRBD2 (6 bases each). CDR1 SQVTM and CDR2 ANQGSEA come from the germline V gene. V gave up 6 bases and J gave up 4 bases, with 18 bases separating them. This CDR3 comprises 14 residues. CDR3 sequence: CSVMIGGLGETQYF. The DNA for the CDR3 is TGCAGCGTCATGATCGGGGGCCTAGGAGAGACCCAGTACTTC.

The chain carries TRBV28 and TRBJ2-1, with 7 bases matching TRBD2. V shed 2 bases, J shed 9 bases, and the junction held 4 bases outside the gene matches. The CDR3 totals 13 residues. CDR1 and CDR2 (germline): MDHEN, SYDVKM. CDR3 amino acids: CASSLGGEREQFF. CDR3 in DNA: TGTGCCAGCAGTTTAGGGGGGGAGCGTGAGCAGTTCTTC.

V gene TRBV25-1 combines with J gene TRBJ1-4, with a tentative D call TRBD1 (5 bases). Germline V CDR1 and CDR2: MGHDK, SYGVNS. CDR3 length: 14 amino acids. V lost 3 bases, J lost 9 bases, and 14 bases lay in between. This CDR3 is CASSDLKEGKKLFF. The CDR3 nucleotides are TGTGCCAGCAGTGATCTTAAGGAGGGGAAAAAACTGTTTTTT.

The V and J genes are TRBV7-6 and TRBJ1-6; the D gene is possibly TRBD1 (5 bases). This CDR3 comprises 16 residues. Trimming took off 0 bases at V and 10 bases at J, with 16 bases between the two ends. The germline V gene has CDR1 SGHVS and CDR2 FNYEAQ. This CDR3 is CASSLAGQGVNSPLHF. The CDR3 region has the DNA TGTGCCAGCAGCTTAGCGGGGCAGGGAGTGAACTCACCCCTCCACTTT.

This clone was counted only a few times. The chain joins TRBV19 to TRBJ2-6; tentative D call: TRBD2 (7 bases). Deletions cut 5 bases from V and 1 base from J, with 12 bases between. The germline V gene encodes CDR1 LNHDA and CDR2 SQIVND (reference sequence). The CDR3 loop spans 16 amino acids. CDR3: CASSRGAVSGANVLTF. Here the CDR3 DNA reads TGTGCCAGTAGTCGGGGGGCTGTTTCTGGGGCCAACGTCCTGACTTTC. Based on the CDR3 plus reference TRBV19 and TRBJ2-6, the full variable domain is DGGITQSPKYLFRKEGQNVTLSCEQNLNHDAMYWYRQDPGQGLRLIYYSQIVNDFQKGDIAEGYSVSREKKESFPLTVTSAQKNPTAFYLCASSRGAVSGANVLTFGAGSRLTVL.

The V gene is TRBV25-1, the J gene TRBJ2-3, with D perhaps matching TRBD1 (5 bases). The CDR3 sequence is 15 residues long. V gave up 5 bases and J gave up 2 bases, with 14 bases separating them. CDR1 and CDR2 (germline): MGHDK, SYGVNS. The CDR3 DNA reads TGTGCCAGCAGTAATCAGGGTTGGCACACAGATACGCAGTATTTT. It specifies CASSNQGWHTDTQYF.

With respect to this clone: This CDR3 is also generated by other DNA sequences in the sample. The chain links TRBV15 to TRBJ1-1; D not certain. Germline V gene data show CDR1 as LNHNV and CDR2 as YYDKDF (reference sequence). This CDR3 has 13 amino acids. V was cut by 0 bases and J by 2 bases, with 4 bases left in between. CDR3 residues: CATSRELNTEAFF. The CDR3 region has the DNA TGTGCCACCAGCAGAGAATTAAACACTGAAGCTTTCTTT.

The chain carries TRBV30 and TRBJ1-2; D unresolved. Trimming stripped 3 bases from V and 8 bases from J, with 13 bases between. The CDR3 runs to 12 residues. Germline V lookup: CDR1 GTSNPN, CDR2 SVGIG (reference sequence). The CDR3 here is CAWRIREWGYTF. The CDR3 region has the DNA TGTGCCTGGAGAATTCGGGAGTGGGGCTACACCTTC.

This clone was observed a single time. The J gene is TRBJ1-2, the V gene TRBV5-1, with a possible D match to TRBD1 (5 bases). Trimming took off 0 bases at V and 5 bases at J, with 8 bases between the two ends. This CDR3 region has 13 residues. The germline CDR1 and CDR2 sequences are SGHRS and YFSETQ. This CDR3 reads CASSLEAGYGYTF. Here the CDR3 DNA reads TGCGCCAGCAGCTTGGAGGCAGGGTATGGCTACACCTTC.

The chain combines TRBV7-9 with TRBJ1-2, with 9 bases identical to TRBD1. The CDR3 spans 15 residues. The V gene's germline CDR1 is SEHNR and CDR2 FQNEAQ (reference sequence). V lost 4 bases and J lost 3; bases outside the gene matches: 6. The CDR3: CASSSTGGVYYGYTF. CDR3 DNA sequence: TGTGCCAGCAGCTCGACAGGGGGAGTCTACTATGGCTACACCTTC. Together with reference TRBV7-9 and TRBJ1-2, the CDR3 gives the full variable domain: DTGVSQNPRHKITKRGQNVTFRCDPISEHNRLYWYRQTLGQGPEFLTYFQNEAQLEKSRLLSDRFSAERPKGSFSTLEIQRTEQGDSAMYLCASSSTGGVYYGYTFGSGTRLTVV.